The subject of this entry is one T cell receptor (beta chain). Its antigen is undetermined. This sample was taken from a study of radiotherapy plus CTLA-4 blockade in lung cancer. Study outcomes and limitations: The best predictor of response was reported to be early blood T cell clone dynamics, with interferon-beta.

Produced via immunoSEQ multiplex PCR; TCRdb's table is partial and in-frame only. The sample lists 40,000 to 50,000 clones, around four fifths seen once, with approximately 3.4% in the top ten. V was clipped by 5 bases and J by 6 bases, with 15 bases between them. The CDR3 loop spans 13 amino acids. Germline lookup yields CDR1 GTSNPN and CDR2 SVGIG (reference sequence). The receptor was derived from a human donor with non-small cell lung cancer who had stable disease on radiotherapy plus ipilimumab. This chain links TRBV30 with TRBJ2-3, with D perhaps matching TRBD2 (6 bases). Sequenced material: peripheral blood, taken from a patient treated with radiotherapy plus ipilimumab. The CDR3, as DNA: TGTGCCTGGCTAGGGACTTGGGCGGATACGCAGTATTTT. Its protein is CAWLGTWADTQYF.